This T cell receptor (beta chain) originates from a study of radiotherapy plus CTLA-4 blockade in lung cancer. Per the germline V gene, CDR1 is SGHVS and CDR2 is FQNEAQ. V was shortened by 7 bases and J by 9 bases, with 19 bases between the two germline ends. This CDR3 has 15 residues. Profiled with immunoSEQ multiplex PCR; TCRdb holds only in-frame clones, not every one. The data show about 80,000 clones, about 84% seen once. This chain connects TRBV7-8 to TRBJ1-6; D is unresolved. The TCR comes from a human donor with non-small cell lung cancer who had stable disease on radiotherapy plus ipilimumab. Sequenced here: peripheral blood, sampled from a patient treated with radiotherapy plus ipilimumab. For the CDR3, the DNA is TGTGCCAGCACCCCCGGAAAAGGTCGTACTTCACCCCTCCACTTT. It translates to CASTPGKGRTSPLHF.